This T cell receptor beta chain was sequenced for a study of radiation and T cells in renal cell carcinoma. Study details: Nephrectomy followed 15 Gy stereotactic body radiation by 4 weeks.

Data came from immunoSEQ multiplex PCR; TCRdb stores just in-frame clones and leaves some out. The table shows fewer than 90,000 clones, with about 86% occurring only once. Specified time point: blood 2 weeks post-SBRT. Indicated treatment: 15 Gy SBRT to primary tumor, nephrectomy 4 weeks later. Radiation-treated patients gave blood at baseline, week 2 and week 4. Clear cell pathology was present in this patient's renal cell carcinoma. Trimming stripped 3 bases from V and 1 base from J, with 9 bases between. The length of the CDR3 is 15 residues. CDR1 is SNHLY and CDR2 is FYNNEI in the germline V gene.

The gene calls are TRBV2 and TRBJ2-2, with unresolved D. This receptor was obtained from a woman aged 45-65 years with renal cell carcinoma. The sequencing used blood, collected from a patient whose treatment included radiotherapy and nephrectomy. CDR3 in DNA: TGTGCCAGCAGTGAGCGTGCAGGGAACACCGGGGAGCTGTTTTTT. Translated, it gives CASSERAGNTGELFF. The full variable domain, with the rest looked up from reference TRBV2 and TRBJ2-2, is EPEVTQTPSHQVTQMGQEVILRCVPISNHLYFYWYRQILGQKVEFLVSFYNNEISEKSEIFDDQFSVERPDGSNFTLKIRSTKLEDSAMYFCASSERAGNTGELFFGEGSRLTVL.